The 30 T cell receptor beta chains listed next were all sequenced from one sample in a study of patients and donors after allogeneic stem cell transplantation. TCRdb re-analysed the RT-PCR reads in MiXCR, keeping a single row per CDR3 protein. The sample shows some 31,000 distinct CDR3 sequences, roughly 38% of them seen only once. Material for sequencing was blood, either unsorted or a sorted T cell fraction (not recorded which). These receptors were taken from a human donor who was either an allogeneic HSCT recipient or a stem cell or donor lymphocyte infusion donor (not recorded which). It is not recorded whose cells these are; they may come from a transplant donor.

The genes are TRBV20-1 and TRBJ2-2; D possibly corresponds to TRBD1 (5 bases). With 4 bases removed from V and 4 bases from J, the gap between germline ends came to 10 bases. The CDR3 extends over 13 amino acids. Germline V lookup: CDR1 DFQATT, CDR2 SNEGSKA (reference sequence). CDR3 sequence: CSATQGSTGELFF. The CDR3 DNA reads TGCAGTGCTACCCAGGGCAGCACCGGGGAGCTGTTTTTT.

The chain joins TRBV20-1 to TRBJ2-2; D unresolved. The CDR3 runs to 13 residues. CDR1 is DFQATT, CDR2 SNEGSKA, per germline (reference sequence). Trimming removed 8 bases at V and 1 base at J, with 11 bases between. As DNA, the CDR3 is TGCAGTACCGACGACCTGAACACCGGGGAGCTGTTTTTT. This gives the protein CSTDDLNTGELFF.

This sequence joins TRBV12-3 or TRBV12-4 and TRBJ2-3; no reliable D call. The CDR3 has 12 amino acids. Between the trimmed V and J ends, which lost 3 bases and 3 bases, there was a span of 4 bases. The CDR3 region is CASSFGTDTQYF. As DNA, the CDR3 is TGTGCCAGCAGTTTCGGAACAGATACGCAGTATTTT.

The chain carries TRBV29-1 and TRBJ2-7; a possible D gene is TRBD1 (5 bases). Germline V gene data show CDR1 as SQVTM and CDR2 as ANQGSEA. Trimming cost V 6 bases and J 3 bases, with 9 bases left between them. The CDR3 is made up of 11 amino acids. In DNA form, the CDR3 reads TGCAGCGTGTCACAGGACTACGAGCAGTACTTC. It codes for CSVSQDYEQYF.

A few counts support this clonotype. V and J are TRBV12-3 or TRBV12-4 and TRBJ1-6; the match to TRBD1 covers 9 bases. This CDR3 spans 15 amino acids. With V trimmed by 5 bases and J by 7 bases, 6 bases remained unmatched. The CDR3 DNA reads as TGTGCCAGCAGTCGCCCGGGACAGGGAAATTCACCCCTCCACTTT. Its translation: CASSRPGQGNSPLHF.

This clonotype has just a few counts. The chain carries TRBV29-1 and TRBJ1-6; no firm D call. This CDR3 comprises 12 residues. Per germline, CDR1 SQVTM and CDR2 ANQGSEA. V shed 4 bases and J shed 5 bases, with 6 bases lying between them. The CDR3 DNA sequence: TGCAGCGTTGCTGAAGATAATTCACCCCTCCACTTT. Its protein product is CSVAEDNSPLHF.

This clonotype was picked up a small number of times. CDR3 residues: CATSLDYGTDYEQYV. The CDR3 coding sequence is TGTGCCACCAGCCTAGACTACGGGACAGACTACGAGCAGTACGTC. The chain links TRBV15 to TRBJ2-7; 7 bases match TRBD1. The germline V gene encodes CDR1 LNHNV and CDR2 YYDKDF (reference sequence). This CDR3 comprises 15 residues. The V gene end was trimmed by 5 bases and the J gene end by 3 bases; junction bases not matched to a gene: 10.

The table lists this clonotype with a count of one. The chain couples TRBV19 to TRBJ2-2; TRBD2 aligns across 12 bases. The CDR3 is 18 residues long. With 1 base clipped from V and 5 bases from J, the junction kept 8 bases outside the gene matches. In germline, CDR1 is LNHDA, CDR2 SQIVND (reference sequence). The CDR3 DNA follows: TGTGCCAGTAGTATAGCATACAGTGGGACTAGCGGGACCGGGGAGCTGTTTTTT. It specifies CASSIAYSGTSGTGELFF.

J is TRBJ2-7 and V is TRBV7-9; D remains unclear. CDR3 length: 13 residues. The V end lost 7 bases, the J end lost 2 bases, and 12 bases lay between the germline ends. Germline V lookup: CDR1 SEHNR, CDR2 FQNEAQ (reference sequence). The CDR3 reads CASTDRMTYEQYV. The CDR3 DNA reads as TGTGCCAGCACCGATAGGATGACCTACGAGCAGTACGTC.

The sample holds a few counts of this clonotype. V is TRBV29-1 and J is TRBJ1-1, with a possible D match to TRBD1 (5 bases). The V gene lost 6 bases and the J gene lost 0 bases, with 11 bases spanning the gap. Germline CDR1 and CDR2: SQVTM and ANQGSEA. This CDR3 has 13 amino acids. For the CDR3, the DNA is TGCAGCGTATCAGGGTTAATGAACACTGAAGCTTTCTTT. Amino acid sequence: CSVSGLMNTEAFF.

The V and J genes are TRBV5-1 and TRBJ2-2; TRBD2 is a possible D gene (5 bases). The CDR3 runs to 14 residues. Per germline, CDR1 SGHRS and CDR2 YFSETQ. Trimming pared 6 bases from V and 1 base from J, leaving 10 bases between. CDR3 sequence: CASTPGGNTGELFF. DNA for the CDR3: TGCGCCAGCACCCCCGGAGGGAACACCGGGGAGCTGTTTTTT.

This clonotype was found a few times. The genes are TRBV7-9 and TRBJ1-5; no definite D call. Germline assignment: CDR1 SEHNR and CDR2 FQNEAQ (reference sequence). The V gene lost 3 bases and the J gene lost 0 bases, with 6 bases spanning the gap. The CDR3 is made up of 14 amino acids. In DNA, the CDR3 is TGTGCCAGCAGCTTTGATAATAGCAATCAGCCCCAGCATTTT. Translating gives CASSFDNSNQPQHF.

This clonotype was counted only a few times. V usage is TRBV5-1 and J usage is TRBJ1-6, with no clear D. Germline CDR1 is SGHRS and CDR2 is YFSETQ. V gave up 1 base and J gave up 7 bases, with 12 bases separating them. This CDR3 has 15 residues. The CDR3: CASSLLGPPNSPLHF. The CDR3 DNA sequence: TGCGCCAGCAGCTTGTTAGGACCGCCGAATTCACCCCTCCACTTT. Full variable domain (remainder filled in from reference TRBV5-1 and TRBJ1-6): KAGVTQTPRYLIKTRGQQVTLSCSPISGHRSVSWYQQTPGQGLQFLFEYFSETQRNKGNFPGRFSGRQFSNSRSEMNVSTLELGDSALYLCASSLLGPPNSPLHFGNGTRLTVT.

This clonotype turned up a few times. The V and J genes are TRBV27 and TRBJ1-2; D is perhaps TRBD1 (5 bases). There are 14 residues in the CDR3. Germline assignment: CDR1 MNHEY and CDR2 SMNVEV (reference sequence). V was shortened by 3 bases and J by 6 bases, with 14 bases between the two germline ends. CDR3: CASSLAGWSHGYTF. The CDR3 coding sequence is TGTGCCAGCAGTTTGGCAGGGTGGTCTCATGGCTACACCTTC.

This clonotype was counted only a few times. The CDR3 is CASSQGQDPSSGHF. CDR3 in DNA: TGTGCCAGCAGCCAGGGACAGGATCCTTCAAGTGGGCATTTT. The gene calls are TRBV7-8 and TRBJ1-5; TRBD1 agrees at 8 bases. The V gene's germline CDR1 is SGHVS and CDR2 FQNEAQ. V trimming: 5 bases; J trimming: 15 bases; junction bases outside the gene matches: 15. This CDR3 is built from 14 residues.

CDR3: CASSLSRGTGELFF. DNA for the CDR3: TGTGCCAGCAGCTTATCGAGAGGCACCGGGGAGCTGTTTTTT. The chain employs TRBV7-9 and TRBJ2-2; D is unresolved. Germline assignment: CDR1 SEHNR and CDR2 FQNEAQ (reference sequence). V lost 2 bases and J lost 4, with 8 bases in between. CDR3 length equals 14 residues.

The rearrangement joins TRBV5-6 to TRBJ2-1; 8 bases are shared with TRBD2. CDR3 length: 16 residues. V was clipped by 3 bases and J by 1 base; unmatched bases: 6. Germline V lookup: CDR1 SGHDT, CDR2 YYEEEE. The CDR3 sequence: CASSSREGRSYNEQFF. The CDR3 bases are TGTGCCAGCAGCTCACGGGAGGGGAGGTCCTACAATGAGCAGTTCTTC. Filled out from reference TRBV5-6 and TRBJ2-1, the complete variable domain reads DAGVTQSPTHLIKTRGQQVTLRCSPKSGHDTVSWYQQALGQGPQFIFQYYEEEERQRGNFPDRFSGHQFPNYSSELNVNALLLGDSALYLCASSSREGRSYNEQFFGPGTRLTVL.

This sequence joins TRBV12-3 or TRBV12-4 and TRBJ2-4; no reliable D call. CDR3 length: 16 amino acids. V gave up 5 bases and J gave up 0 bases, with 14 bases separating them. This CDR3 is CASSPGSYVAKNIQYF. CDR3 nucleotide sequence: TGTGCCAGCAGTCCCGGGTCCTATGTAGCCAAAAACATTCAGTACTTC.

The chain recombines TRBV21-1 with TRBJ1-1; the DNA was not used to check the table's D call, TRBD1. TRBV21-1 has pseudogene status. CDR3 length equals 15 residues. As DNA, the CDR3 is TGTGCCAGCAGCAAAACCAACCCGGGTAACACTGAAGCTTTCTTT. Translated: CASSKTNPGNTEAFF.

The chain couples TRBV4-3 to TRBJ1-3; D not certain. The ends were cut back, 2 bases at V and 0 bases at J, with 2 bases in the middle. The CDR3 loop spans 13 amino acids. CDR1 is LGHNA, CDR2 YSLEER, per germline. CDR3 in DNA: TGCGCCAGCAGCCAACTCTCTGGAAACACCATATATTTT. Its protein product is CASSQLSGNTIYF.

This clonotype was seen a few times. The chain has TRBV20-1 and TRBJ1-2; 8 positions match TRBD1. The CDR3 has 12 residues. In germline, CDR1 is DFQATT, CDR2 SNEGSKA (reference sequence). Unmatched junction bases numbered 7, after V lost 5 bases and J lost 8 bases. The chain's CDR3 is CSALPPGGGYTF. The CDR3, as DNA: TGCAGTGCTCTCCCCCCAGGGGGCGGCTACACCTTC.

The chain links TRBV18 to TRBJ1-5; unclear D gene. V lost 3 bases, J lost 5 bases, and 11 bases lay in between. Germline V gene lookup returns CDR1 KGHSH and CDR2 LQKENI. This CDR3 has 14 residues. The CDR3 is CASSPRGADQPQHF. CDR3 bases: TGTGCCAGCTCACCCCGGGGAGCGGATCAGCCCCAGCATTTT. Variable domain in full (rest from reference TRBV18 and TRBJ1-5): NAGVMQNPRHLVRRRGQEARLRCSPMKGHSHVYWYRQLPEEGLKFMVYLQKENIIDESGMPKERFSAEFPKEGPSILRIQQVVRGDSAAYFCASSPRGADQPQHFGDGTRLSIL.

This clonotype was picked up a small number of times. The V and J genes are TRBV20-1 and TRBJ1-1; D gene unclear. The CDR3 length is 13 residues. Germline V gene lookup returns CDR1 DFQATT and CDR2 SNEGSKA (reference sequence). V lost 5 bases to trimming and J lost 4 bases, with 14 bases between them. DNA of the CDR3: TGCAGTGCTCGTGGATATTCAGTCACTGAAGCTTTCTTT. Its translation: CSARGYSVTEAFF.

The genes are TRBV7-7 and TRBJ2-7; D perhaps matches TRBD2 (5 bases). Looked up from germline, CDR1 is SSHAT and CDR2 is FNYEAQ (reference sequence). The CDR3 contains 15 residues. V was pared by 5 bases and J by 0 bases, with 14 bases between. CDR3 sequence (DNA): TGTGCCAGCAGCCTGGACTCCACTGTCTCCTACGAGCAGTACTTC. Its protein is CASSLDSTVSYEQYF.

The CDR3 protein is CASSLDRGRYEKLFF. CDR3 DNA: TGTGCCAGCAGCTTAGACAGGGGGCGATATGAAAAACTGTTTTTT. The chain combines TRBV7-2 with TRBJ1-4; 9 bases fit TRBD1. V shed 1 base, J shed 6 bases, and the junction held 3 bases outside the gene matches. The CDR3 contains 15 residues. Germline V CDR1 and CDR2: SGHTA, FQGNSA.

This clonotype was recorded at least ten times. CDR3 sequence: CSARDVGSVHSNQPQHF. CDR3 nucleotides: TGCAGTGCTAGGGATGTTGGGTCAGTCCATAGCAATCAGCCCCAGCATTTT. The gene calls are TRBV20-1 and TRBJ1-5; D not resolved. V gave up 3 bases and J gave up 0 bases, with 18 bases separating them. The CDR3 consists of 17 residues. Germline V gene sequence: CDR1 DFQATT, CDR2 SNEGSKA (reference sequence).

This clonotype was observed a handful of times. The rearrangement uses TRBV20-1 and TRBJ1-1; D gene uncertain. The V end lost 1 base, the J end lost 5 bases, and 14 bases lay between the germline ends. From germline, CDR1 is DFQATT and CDR2 SNEGSKA (reference sequence). This CDR3 is 14 amino acids long. The CDR3 loop reads CSARGRPGRTEAFF. In DNA, the CDR3 is TGCAGTGCTAGAGGTAGACCTGGGAGGACTGAAGCTTTCTTT.

The sample holds a few counts of this clonotype. This chain joins TRBV7-3 and TRBJ2-2; D is undetermined. This CDR3 region has 14 residues. The ends were cut back, 5 bases at V and 5 bases at J, with 12 bases in the middle. Germline CDR1 is SGHTA and CDR2 is FQGTGA. The CDR3 DNA is TGTGCCAGCAGCCCCTATTCCCGAACCGGGGAGCTGTTTTTT. Protein product: CASSPYSRTGELFF. Combining the CDR3 with reference TRBV7-3 and TRBJ2-2 gives the whole variable domain GAGVSQTPSNKVTEKGKYVELRCDPISGHTALYWYRQSLGQGPEFLIYFQGTGAADDSGLPNDRFFAVRPEGSVSTLKIQRTERGDSAVYLCASSPYSRTGELFFGEGSRLTVL.

This chain links TRBV12-3 or TRBV12-4 with TRBJ2-7, with TRBD2 identical over 7 bases. V gave up 2 bases and J gave up 1 base; unmatched junction bases: 5. The CDR3 runs to 15 residues. The CDR3 spells CASSLRQGGSYEQYF. CDR3 sequence (DNA): TGTGCCAGCAGTTTACGCCAGGGAGGGTCCTACGAGCAGTACTTC.

The rearrangement links TRBV29-1 to TRBJ2-5; D is unclear. The CDR3 length is 12 residues. V was cut by 5 bases and J by 3 bases, with 10 bases left in between. Germline-derived CDR1 and CDR2 are SQVTM and ANQGSEA. This chain's CDR3 is CSVPISEETQYF. In nucleotides, the CDR3 is TGCAGCGTTCCAATTTCGGAAGAGACCCAGTACTTC.